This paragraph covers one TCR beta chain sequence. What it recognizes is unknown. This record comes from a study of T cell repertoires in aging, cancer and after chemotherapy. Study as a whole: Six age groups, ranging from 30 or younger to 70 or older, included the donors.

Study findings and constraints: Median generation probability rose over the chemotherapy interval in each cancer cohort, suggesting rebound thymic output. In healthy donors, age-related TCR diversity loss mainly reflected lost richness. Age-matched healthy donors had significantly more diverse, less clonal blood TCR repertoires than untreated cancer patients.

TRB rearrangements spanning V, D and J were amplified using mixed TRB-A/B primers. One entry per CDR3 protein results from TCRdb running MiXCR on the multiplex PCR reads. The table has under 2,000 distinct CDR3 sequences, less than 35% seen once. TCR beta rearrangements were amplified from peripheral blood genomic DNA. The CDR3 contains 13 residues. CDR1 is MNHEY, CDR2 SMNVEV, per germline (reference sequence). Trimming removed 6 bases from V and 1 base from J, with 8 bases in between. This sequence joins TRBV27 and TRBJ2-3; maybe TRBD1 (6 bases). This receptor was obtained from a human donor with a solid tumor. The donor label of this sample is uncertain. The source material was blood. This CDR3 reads CASRAGGTDTQYF. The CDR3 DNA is TGTGCCAGCAGAGCAGGGGGCACAGATACGCAGTATTTT.